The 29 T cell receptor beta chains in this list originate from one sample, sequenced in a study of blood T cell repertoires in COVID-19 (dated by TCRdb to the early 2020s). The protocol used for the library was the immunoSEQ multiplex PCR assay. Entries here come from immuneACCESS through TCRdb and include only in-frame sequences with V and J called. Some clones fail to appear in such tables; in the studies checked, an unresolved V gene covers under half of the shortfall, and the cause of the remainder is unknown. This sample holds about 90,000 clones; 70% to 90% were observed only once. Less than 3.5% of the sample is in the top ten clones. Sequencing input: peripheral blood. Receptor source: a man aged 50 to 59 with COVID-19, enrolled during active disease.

The CDR3 DNA reads as TGCGCCAGCAGCTTGGGACAGGGAGGAAACACCATATATTTT. Its protein product is CASSLGQGGNTIYF. V is TRBV5-1 and J is TRBJ1-3, with TRBD1 matching over 7 bases. The germline V gene encodes CDR1 SGHRS and CDR2 YFSETQ. V lost 0 bases, J lost 4 bases, and 1 base stayed unmatched. The CDR3 spans 14 residues.

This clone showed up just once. CDR3 DNA: TGCGCCAGCAGCCAGGAGTACCTGGACGGGAGCTCCTACGAGCAGTACTTC. Its protein product is CASSQEYLDGSSYEQYF. This rearrangement joins TRBV4-1 to TRBJ2-7; a possible D gene is TRBD2 (6 bases). V lost 3 bases, J lost 0 bases, and 18 bases lay in between. CDR1 and CDR2 (germline): MGHRA, YSYEKL. This CDR3 spans 17 amino acids.

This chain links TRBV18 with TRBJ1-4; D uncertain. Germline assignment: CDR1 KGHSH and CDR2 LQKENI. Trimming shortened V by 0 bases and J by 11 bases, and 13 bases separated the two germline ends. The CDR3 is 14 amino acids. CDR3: CASSPPSEGRKLFF. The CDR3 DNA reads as TGTGCCAGCTCACCACCGAGCGAGGGTAGGAAACTGTTTTTT.

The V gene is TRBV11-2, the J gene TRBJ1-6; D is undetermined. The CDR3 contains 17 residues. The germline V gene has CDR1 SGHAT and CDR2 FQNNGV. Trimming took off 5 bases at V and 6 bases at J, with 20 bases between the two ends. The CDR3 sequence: CASSPGREPKFNSPLHF. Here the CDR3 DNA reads TGTGCCAGCAGCCCCGGGAGGGAGCCTAAGTTTAATTCACCCCTCCACTTT.

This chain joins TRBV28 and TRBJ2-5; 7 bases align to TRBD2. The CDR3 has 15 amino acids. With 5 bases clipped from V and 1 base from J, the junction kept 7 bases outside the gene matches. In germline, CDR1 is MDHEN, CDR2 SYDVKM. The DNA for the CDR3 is TGTGCCAGCAGTACTCTTGAGCGGGGCCAAGAGACCCAGTACTTC. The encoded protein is CASSTLERGQETQYF.

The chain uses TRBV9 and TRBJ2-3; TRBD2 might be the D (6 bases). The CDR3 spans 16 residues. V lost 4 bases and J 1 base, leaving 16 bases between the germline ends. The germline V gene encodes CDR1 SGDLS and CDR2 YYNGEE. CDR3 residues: CASSPRRASGTDTQYF. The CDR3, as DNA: TGTGCCAGCAGCCCCCGCCGGGCTAGCGGCACAGATACGCAGTATTTT.

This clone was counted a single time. CDR3 DNA: TGTGCCAGCAGCTCATCGGACTCTACAGATACGCAGTATTTT. Protein sequence: CASSSSDSTDTQYF. The rearrangement joins TRBV4-2 to TRBJ2-3; perhaps TRBD2 as D (5 bases). V was clipped by 5 bases and J by 3 bases, with 12 bases between them. The germline CDR1 and CDR2 sequences are LGHNA and YNFKEQ. The CDR3 has 14 amino acids.

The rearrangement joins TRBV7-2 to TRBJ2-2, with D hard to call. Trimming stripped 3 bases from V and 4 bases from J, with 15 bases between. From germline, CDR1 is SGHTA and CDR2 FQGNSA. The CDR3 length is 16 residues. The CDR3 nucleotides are TGTGCCAGCAGCTTGAGGTACGGGTTGAGCACCGGGGAGCTGTTTTTT. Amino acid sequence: CASSLRYGLSTGELFF. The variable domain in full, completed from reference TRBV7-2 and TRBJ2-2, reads GAGVSQSPSNKVTEKGKDVELRCDPISGHTALYWYRQSLGQGLEFLIYFQGNSAPDKSGLPSDRFSAERTGGSVSTLTIQRTQQEDSAVYLCASSLRYGLSTGELFFGEGSRLTVL.

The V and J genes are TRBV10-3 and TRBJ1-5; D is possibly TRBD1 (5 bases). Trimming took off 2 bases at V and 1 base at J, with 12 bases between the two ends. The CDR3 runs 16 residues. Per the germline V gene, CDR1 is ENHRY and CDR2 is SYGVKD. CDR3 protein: CAISEDRQSSNQPQHF. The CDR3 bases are TGTGCCATCAGTGAGGATAGACAGTCCAGCAATCAGCCCCAGCATTTT.

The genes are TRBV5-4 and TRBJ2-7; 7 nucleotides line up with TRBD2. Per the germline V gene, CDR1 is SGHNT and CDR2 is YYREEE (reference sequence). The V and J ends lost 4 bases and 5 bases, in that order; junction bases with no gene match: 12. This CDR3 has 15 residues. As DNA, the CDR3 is TGTGCCAGCAGCAAGGACTCCGGGGGGTCTAACGAGCAGTACTTC. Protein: CASSKDSGGSNEQYF. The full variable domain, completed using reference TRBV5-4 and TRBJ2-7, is ETGVTQSPTHLIKTRGQQVTLRCSSQSGHNTVSWYQQALGQGPQFIFQYYREEENGRGNFPPRFSGLQFPNYSSELNVNALELDDSALYLCASSKDSGGSNEQYFGPGTRLTVT.

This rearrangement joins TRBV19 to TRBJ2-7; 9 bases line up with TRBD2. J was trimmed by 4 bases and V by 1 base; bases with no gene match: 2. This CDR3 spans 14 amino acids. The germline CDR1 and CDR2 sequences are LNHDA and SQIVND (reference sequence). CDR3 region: CASSIASGDYEQYF. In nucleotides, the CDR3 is TGTGCCAGTAGTATAGCTAGCGGGGATTACGAGCAGTACTTC. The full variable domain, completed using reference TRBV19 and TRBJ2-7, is DGGITQSPKYLFRKEGQNVTLSCEQNLNHDAMYWYRQDPGQGLRLIYYSQIVNDFQKGDIAEGYSVSREKKESFPLTVTSAQKNPTAFYLCASSIASGDYEQYFGPGTRLTVT.

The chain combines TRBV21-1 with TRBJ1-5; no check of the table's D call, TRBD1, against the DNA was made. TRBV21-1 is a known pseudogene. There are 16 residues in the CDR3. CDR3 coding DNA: TGTGCCAGCAGCAAACCCCCAGGGCAGGGCAATCAGCCCCAGCATTTT. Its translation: CASSKPPGQGNQPQHF.

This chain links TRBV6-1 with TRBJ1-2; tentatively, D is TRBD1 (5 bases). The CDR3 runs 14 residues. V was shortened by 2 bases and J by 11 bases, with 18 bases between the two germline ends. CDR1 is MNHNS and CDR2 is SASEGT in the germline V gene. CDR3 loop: CASSETGFDSSYTF. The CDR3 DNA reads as TGTGCCAGCAGTGAAACCGGCTTTGACAGTTCATACACCTTC.

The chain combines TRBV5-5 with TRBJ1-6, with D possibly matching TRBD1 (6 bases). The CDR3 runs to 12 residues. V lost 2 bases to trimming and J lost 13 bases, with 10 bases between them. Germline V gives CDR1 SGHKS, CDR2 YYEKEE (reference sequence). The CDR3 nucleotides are TGTGCCAGCAGCTTCAGGGGTGACCCCCTCCACTTT. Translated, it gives CASSFRGDPLHF.

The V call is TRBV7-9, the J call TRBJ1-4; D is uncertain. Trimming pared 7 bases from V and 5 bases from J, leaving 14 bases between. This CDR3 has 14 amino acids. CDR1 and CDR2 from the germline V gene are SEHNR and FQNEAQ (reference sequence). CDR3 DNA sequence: TGTGCCAGCACCATATCCGTGAGGAATGAAAAACTGTTTTTT. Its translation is CASTISVRNEKLFF.

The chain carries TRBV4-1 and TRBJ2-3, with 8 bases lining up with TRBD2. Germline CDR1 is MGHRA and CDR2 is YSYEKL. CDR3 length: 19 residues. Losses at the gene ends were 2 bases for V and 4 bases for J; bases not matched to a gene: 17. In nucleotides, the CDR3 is TGCGCCAGCAGCCAAACTGTTGTAGGACTAGCCGCATTTCCAGATACGCAGTATTTT. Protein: CASSQTVVGLAAFPDTQYF.

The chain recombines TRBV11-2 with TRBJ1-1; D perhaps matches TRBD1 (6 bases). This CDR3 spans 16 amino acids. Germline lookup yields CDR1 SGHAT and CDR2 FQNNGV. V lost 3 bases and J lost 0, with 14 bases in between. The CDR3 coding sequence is TGTGCCAGCAGCTTTGGTTTCCAGGGGATGAACACTGAAGCTTTCTTT. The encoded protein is CASSFGFQGMNTEAFF.

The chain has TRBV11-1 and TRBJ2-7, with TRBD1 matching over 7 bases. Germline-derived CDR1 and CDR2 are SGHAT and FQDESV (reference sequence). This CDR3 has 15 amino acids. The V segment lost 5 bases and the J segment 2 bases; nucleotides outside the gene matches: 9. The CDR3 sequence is CASSRTGTATYEQYF. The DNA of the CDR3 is TGTGCCAGCAGCAGAACCGGGACAGCGACCTACGAGCAGTACTTC.

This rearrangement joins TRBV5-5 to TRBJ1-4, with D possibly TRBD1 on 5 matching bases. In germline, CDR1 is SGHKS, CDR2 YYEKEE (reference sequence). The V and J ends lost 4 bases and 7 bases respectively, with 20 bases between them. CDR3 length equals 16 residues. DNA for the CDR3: TGTGCCAGCAGCGGAACCTTCGGGGGGGACGGTGAAAAACTGTTTTTT. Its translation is CASSGTFGGDGEKLFF.

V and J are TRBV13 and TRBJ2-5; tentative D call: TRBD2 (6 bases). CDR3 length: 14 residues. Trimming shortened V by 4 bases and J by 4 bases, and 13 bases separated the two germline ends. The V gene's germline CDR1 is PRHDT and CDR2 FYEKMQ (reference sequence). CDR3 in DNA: TGTGCCAGCAGCTCCCCCCTGGAGGGAGAGACCCAGTACTTC. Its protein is CASSSPLEGETQYF.

CDR3 sequence reads: CASSLLGRMTTGELFF. The DNA of the CDR3 is TGTGCCAGCAGTTTATTGGGCAGGATGACCACCGGGGAGCTGTTTTTT. The chain links TRBV27 to TRBJ2-2; no definite D call. CDR3 size: 16 residues. Trimming removed 1 base at V and 4 bases at J, with 13 bases between. The germline V gene has CDR1 MNHEY and CDR2 SMNVEV (reference sequence).

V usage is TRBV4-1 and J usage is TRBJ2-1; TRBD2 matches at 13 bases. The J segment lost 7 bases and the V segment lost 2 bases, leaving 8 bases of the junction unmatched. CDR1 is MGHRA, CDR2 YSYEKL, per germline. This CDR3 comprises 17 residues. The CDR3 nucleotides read TGCGCCAGCAGCCAAAGAACTAGCGGGGGGGCCTTGAATGAGCAGTTCTTC. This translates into CASSQRTSGGALNEQFF.

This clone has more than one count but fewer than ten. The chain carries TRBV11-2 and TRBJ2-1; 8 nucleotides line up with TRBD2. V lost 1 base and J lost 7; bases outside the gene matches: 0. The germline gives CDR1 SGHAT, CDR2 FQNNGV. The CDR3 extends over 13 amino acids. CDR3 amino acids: CASSLAGGNEQFF. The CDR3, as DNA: TGTGCCAGCAGCTTAGCGGGGGGGAATGAGCAGTTCTTC.

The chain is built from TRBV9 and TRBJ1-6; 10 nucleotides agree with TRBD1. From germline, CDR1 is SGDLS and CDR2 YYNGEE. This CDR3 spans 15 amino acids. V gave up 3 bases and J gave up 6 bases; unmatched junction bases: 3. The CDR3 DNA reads TGTGCCAGCAGCGCTGGACAGGGGGGTAATTCACCCCTCCACTTT. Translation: CASSAGQGGNSPLHF.

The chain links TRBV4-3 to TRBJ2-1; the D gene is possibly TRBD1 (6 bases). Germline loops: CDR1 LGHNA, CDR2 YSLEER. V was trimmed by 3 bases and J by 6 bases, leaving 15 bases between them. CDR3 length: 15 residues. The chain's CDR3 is CASSQDTGQSNEQFF. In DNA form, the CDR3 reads TGCGCCAGCAGCCAGGATACCGGACAGTCCAATGAGCAGTTCTTC.

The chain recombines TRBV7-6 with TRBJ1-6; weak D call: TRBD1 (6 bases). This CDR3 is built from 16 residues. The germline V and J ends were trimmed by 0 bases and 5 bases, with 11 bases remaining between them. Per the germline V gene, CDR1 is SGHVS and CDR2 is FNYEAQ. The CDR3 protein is CASSLAPQGNNSPLHF. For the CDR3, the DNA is TGTGCCAGCAGCTTAGCCCCCCAGGGGAATAATTCACCCCTCCACTTT.

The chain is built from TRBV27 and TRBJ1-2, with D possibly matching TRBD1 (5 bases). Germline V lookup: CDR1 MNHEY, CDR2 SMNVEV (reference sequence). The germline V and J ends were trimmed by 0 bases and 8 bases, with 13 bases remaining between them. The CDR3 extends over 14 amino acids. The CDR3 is CASSLSGVMRGYTF. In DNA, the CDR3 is TGTGCCAGCAGTTTATCAGGGGTAATGAGGGGCTACACCTTC.

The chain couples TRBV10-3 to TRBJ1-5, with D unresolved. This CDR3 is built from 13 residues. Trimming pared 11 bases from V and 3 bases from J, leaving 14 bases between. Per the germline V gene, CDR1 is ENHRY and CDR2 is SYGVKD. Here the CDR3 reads CAHGREFNQPQHF. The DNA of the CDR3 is TGTGCCCACGGCCGGGAGTTCAATCAGCCCCAGCATTTT.

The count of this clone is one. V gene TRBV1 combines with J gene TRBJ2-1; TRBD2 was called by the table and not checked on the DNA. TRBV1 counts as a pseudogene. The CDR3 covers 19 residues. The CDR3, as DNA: TGCACCAGCAGCCAACCAACTAGCGGGGGGGCCAGCTCCTACAATGAGCAGTTCTTC. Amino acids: CTSSQPTSGGASSYNEQFF.